The rows below give T cell receptor beta chains drawn from one sample of a study of blood T cell repertoires in COVID-19. The data were produced by immunoSEQ multiplex PCR, yet TCRdb's version contains in-frame clones alone and is incomplete. Here the sample spans about 300,000 clones, about nine tenths being singletons. The sequenced sample was peripheral blood. The receptors stem from a woman in her thirties who had recovered from COVID-19. Each CDR3 is given with its conserved first and last residue.

v_gene	j_gene	CDR3aa
TRBV5-1	TRBJ2-7	CASSLGSLSYEQYF
TRBV28	TRBJ1-2	CASSYRGYGYTF
TRBV12-5	TRBJ1-2	CASGWDSYGYTF
TRBV11-2	TRBJ2-1	CASSLEYGTGKFF
TRBV6-2/TRBV6-3	TRBJ1-2	CASSYSKAGSYGYTF
TRBV2	TRBJ1-3	CASSEGAAGNTIYF
TRBV19	TRBJ2-2	CASSIKGAGELFF
TRBV24-1	TRBJ2-1	CATSDLAGSLGGNEQFF
TRBV7-3	TRBJ2-5	CASSSKLAGETQYF
TRBV6-6	TRBJ1-3	CASIMDLSSGNTIYF
TRBV12-3/TRBV12-4	TRBJ1-3	CASSESGNTIYF
TRBV2	TRBJ1-2	CASSLQGPNGYTF
TRBV6-5	TRBJ1-2	CASTLDRPYGYTF
TRBV7-9	TRBJ1-4	CASSLMNEKLFF
TRBV27	TRBJ1-5	CASSLRDRNQPQHF
TRBV5-4	TRBJ2-5	CASSSRGSETQYF
TRBV5-1	TRBJ2-7	CASSLAQGSSYEQYF
TRBV29-1	TRBJ1-2	CSVGRVDGYTF
TRBV5-1	TRBJ1-2	CASSYGTQIGYTF
TRBV29-1	TRBJ1-2	CSDRDSYGYTF
TRBV7-3	TRBJ1-6	CASSLLTGQNSPLHF
TRBV3-1/TRBV3-2	TRBJ2-5	CASSQEPNREETQYF
TRBV11-2	TRBJ1-1	CASSLGQGTTAFF
TRBV28	TRBJ1-5	CASNRGGVQPQHF
TRBV12-3/TRBV12-4	TRBJ2-1	CASRSGQNNEQFF
TRBV10-3	TRBJ2-1	CAISEPGLAGLYNEQFF
TRBV7-9	TRBJ2-5	CASSFTGSQETQYF
TRBV6-5	TRBJ2-7	CATNPRGGFYEQYF
TRBV24-1	TRBJ1-4	CATSDHRDEVEKLFF
TRBV6-5	TRBJ1-2	CASSYSDSNYGYTF
TRBV5-6	TRBJ1-5	CASSLRGSQPQHF
TRBV6-5	TRBJ1-6	CASSRYRDISPLHF
TRBV5-4	TRBJ2-1	CASSFSQGNEQFF
TRBV12-3/TRBV12-4	TRBJ2-7	CASSRELGEQYF
TRBV7-3	TRBJ2-2	CASSLMAGTGELFF
TRBV29-1	TRBJ2-1	CSVGGSRYNEQFF
TRBV5-4	TRBJ1-5	CASSPGQGGDQPQHF
TRBV29-1	TRBJ2-3	CSVFYTDTQYF
TRBV4-3	TRBJ2-7	CASSQGTGYEQYF
TRBV7-2	TRBJ2-1	CASSGYSGDNEQFF
TRBV9	TRBJ1-3	CASSDTISGNTIYF
TRBV11-2	TRBJ1-2	CASSPSSGNYGYTF
TRBV7-2	TRBJ2-7	CASSLARTYEQYF
TRBV6-5	TRBJ1-1	CASSRDRGQAFF
TRBV2	TRBJ1-6	CASSKASSYNSPLHF
TRBV5-1	TRBJ2-3	CASSQTTGFRDTQYF
TRBV7-2	TRBJ2-7	CASSLQDSIYEQYF
TRBV18	TRBJ1-4	CASSPPADNEKLFF
TRBV4-2	TRBJ1-5	CATKGGDQPQHF
TRBV7-9	TRBJ2-3	CASSPSASGGTDTQYF
TRBV9	TRBJ1-2	CASSVPGYGYTF
TRBV6-2/TRBV6-3	TRBJ1-6	CASSYRGGNSPLHF